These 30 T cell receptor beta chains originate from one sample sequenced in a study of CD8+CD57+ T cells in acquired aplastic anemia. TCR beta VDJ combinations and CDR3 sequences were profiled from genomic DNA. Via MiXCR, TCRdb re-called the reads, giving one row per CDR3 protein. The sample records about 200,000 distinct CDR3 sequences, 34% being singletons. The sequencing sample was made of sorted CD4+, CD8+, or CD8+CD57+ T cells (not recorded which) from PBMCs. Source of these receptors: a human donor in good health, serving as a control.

This CDR3 is CASSLGPQGIEAFF. In nucleotides, the CDR3 is TGTGCCAGCAGCTTGGGACCTCAGGGGATTGAAGCTTTCTTT. The rearrangement uses TRBV5-5 and TRBJ1-1; tentatively, D is TRBD1 (6 bases). The CDR3 extends over 14 amino acids. Trimming removed 0 bases at V and 7 bases at J, with 13 bases between. Germline V gives CDR1 SGHKS, CDR2 YYEKEE (reference sequence).

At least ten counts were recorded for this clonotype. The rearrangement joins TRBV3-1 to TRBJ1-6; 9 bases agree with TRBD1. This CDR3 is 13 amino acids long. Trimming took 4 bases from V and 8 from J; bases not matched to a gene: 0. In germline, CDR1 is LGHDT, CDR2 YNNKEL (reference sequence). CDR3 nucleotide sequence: TGTGCCAGCAGCCGGGACAGGGATTCACCCCTCCACTTT. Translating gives CASSRDRDSPLHF.

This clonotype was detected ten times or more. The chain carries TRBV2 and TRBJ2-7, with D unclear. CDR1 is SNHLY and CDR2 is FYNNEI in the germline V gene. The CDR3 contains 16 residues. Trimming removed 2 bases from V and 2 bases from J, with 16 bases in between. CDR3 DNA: TGTGCCAGCAGTGAACTCTTCGGGCCTACCCCCTACGAGCAGTACTTC. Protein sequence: CASSELFGPTPYEQYF.

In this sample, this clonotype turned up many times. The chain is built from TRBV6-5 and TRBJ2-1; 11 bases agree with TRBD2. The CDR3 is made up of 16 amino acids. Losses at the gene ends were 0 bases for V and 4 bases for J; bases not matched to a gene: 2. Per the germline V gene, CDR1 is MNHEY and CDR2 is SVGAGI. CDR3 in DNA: TGTGCCAGCAGTTACTCCGGGACTAGCGGTTACAATGAGCAGTTCTTC. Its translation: CASSYSGTSGYNEQFF.

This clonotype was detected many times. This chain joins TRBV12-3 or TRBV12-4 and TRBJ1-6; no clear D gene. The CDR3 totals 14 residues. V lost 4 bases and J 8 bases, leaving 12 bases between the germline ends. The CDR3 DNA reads TGTGCCAGCAGTTCGCTTAGGGAGGATTCACCCCTCCACTTT. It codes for CASSSLREDSPLHF.

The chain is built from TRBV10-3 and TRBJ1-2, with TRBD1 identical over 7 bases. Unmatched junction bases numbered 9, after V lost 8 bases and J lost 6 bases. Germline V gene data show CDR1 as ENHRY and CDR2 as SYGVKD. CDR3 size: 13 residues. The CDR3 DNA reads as TGTGCCATCGGGACAGTCGGGGTCGATGGCTACACCTTC. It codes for CAIGTVGVDGYTF.

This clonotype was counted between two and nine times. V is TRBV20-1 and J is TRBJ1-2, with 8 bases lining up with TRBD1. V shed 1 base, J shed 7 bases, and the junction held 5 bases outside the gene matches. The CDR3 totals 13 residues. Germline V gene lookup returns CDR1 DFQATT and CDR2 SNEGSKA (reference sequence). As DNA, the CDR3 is TGCAGTGCTAGAGGGCAGGGGGCTTCTGGCTACACCTTC. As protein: CSARGQGASGYTF.

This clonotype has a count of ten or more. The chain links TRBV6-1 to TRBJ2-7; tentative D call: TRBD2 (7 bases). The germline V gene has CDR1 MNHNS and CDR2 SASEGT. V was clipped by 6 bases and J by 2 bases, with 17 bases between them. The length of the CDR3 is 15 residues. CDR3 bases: TGTGCCAGCAGAAGGGGGGAGGGGGGAACCTACGAGCAGTACTTC. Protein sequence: CASRRGEGGTYEQYF.

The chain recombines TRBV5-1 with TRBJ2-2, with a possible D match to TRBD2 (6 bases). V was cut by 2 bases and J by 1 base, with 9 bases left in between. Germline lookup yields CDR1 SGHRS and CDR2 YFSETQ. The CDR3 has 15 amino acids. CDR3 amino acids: CASSFGGVNTGELFF. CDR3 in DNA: TGCGCCAGCAGCTTCGGCGGGGTGAACACCGGGGAGCTGTTTTTT.

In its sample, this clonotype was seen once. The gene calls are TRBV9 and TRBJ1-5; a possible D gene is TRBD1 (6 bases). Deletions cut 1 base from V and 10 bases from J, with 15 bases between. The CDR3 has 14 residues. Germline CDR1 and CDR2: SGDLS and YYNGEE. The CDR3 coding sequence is TGTGCCAGCAGCGTATCCGGTGGAGGGGGACCCCAGCATTTT. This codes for CASSVSGGGGPQHF.

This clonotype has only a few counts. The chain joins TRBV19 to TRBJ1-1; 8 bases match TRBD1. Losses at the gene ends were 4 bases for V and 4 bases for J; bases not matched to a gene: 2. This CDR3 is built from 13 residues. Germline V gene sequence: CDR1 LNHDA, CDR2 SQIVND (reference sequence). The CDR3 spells CASSRQGPTEAFF. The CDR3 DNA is TGTGCCAGTAGTAGACAGGGGCCCACTGAAGCTTTCTTT.

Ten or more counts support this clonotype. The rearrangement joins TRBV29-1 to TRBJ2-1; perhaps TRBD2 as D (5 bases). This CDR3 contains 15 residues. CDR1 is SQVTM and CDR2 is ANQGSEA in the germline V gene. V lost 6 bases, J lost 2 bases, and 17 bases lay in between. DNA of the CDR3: TGCAGCGTGAGGGCCGGGTTAGGTACCTACAATGAGCAGTTCTTC. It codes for CSVRAGLGTYNEQFF.

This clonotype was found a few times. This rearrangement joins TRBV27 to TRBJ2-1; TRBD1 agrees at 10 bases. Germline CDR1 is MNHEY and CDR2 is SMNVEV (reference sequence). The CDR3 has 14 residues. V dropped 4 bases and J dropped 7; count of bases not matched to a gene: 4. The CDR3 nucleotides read TGTGCCAGCAGTTGGACAGGGGGAAGGAATGAGCAGTTCTTC. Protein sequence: CASSWTGGRNEQFF.

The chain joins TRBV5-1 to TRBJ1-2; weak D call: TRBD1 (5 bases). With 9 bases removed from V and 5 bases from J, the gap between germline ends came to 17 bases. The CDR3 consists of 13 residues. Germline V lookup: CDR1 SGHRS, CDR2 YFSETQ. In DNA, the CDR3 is TGCGCCACCCACCTACCGGGGGGGTATGGCTACACCTTC. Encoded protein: CATHLPGGYGYTF.

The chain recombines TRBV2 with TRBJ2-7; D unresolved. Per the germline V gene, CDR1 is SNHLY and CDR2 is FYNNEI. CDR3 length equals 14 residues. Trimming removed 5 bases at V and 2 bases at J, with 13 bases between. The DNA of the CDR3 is TGTGCCAGCAGTTTTCGGGTACACCCCTACGAGCAGTACTTC. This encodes CASSFRVHPYEQYF.

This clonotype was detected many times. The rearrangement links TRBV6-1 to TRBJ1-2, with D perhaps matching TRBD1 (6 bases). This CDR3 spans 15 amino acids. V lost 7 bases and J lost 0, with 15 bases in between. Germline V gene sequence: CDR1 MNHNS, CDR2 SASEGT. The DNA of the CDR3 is TGTGCCAGCACCAAACTGGGGGGCTCTAACTATGGCTACACCTTC. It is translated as CASTKLGGSNYGYTF.

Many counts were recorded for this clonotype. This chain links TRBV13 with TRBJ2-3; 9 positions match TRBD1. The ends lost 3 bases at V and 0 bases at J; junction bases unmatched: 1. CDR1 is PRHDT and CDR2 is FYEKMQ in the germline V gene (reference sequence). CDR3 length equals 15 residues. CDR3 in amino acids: CASSFGQGSTDTQYF. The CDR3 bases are TGTGCCAGCAGCTTCGGACAGGGGAGCACAGATACGCAGTATTTT.

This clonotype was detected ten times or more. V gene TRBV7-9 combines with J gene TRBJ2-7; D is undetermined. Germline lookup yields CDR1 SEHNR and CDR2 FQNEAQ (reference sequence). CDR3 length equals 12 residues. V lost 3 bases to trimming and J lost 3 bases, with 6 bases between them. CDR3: CASSFINYEQYF. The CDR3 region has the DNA TGTGCCAGCAGCTTCATAAACTACGAGCAGTACTTC.

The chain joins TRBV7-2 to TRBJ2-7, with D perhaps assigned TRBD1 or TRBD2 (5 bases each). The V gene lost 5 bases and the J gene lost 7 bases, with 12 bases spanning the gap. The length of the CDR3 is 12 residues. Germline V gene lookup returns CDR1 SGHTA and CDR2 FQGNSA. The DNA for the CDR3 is TGTGCCAGCAGCCCGAAGGGGAGAGAGCAGTACTTC. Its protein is CASSPKGREQYF.

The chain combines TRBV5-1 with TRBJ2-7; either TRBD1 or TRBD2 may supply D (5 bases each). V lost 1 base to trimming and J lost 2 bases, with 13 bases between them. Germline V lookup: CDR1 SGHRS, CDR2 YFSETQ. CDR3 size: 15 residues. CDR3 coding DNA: TGCGCCAGCAGCTTGAGTACGGGGCCCCCCTACGAGCAGTACTTC. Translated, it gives CASSLSTGPPYEQYF.

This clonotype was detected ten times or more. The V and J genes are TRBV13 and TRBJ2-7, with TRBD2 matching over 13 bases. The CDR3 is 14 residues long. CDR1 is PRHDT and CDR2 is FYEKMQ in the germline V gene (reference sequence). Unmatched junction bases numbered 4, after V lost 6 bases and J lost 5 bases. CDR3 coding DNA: TGTGCCAGCAGACTAGCGGGAGGGCCCCACGAGCAGTACTTC. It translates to CASRLAGGPHEQYF.

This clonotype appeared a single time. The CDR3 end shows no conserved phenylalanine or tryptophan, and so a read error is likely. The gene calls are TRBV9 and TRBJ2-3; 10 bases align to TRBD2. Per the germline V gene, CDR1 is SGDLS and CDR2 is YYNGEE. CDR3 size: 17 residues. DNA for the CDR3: TGTGCCCGCAGCGTAGGGATCCTAGCGGGAGTAACAGATACGCAGTATCTT. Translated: CARSVGILAGVTDTQYL.

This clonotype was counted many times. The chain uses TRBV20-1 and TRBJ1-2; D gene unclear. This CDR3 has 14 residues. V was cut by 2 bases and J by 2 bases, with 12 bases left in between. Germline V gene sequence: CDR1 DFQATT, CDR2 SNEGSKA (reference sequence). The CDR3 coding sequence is TGCAGTGCTAGACCGGGATCATCCAACTATGGCTACACCTTC. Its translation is CSARPGSSNYGYTF.

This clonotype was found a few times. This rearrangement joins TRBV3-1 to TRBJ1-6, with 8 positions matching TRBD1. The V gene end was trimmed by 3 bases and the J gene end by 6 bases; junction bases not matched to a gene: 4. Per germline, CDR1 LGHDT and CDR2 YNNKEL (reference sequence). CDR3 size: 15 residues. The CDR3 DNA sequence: TGTGCCAGCAGCCACCAGGGGGCCCCTAATTCACCCCTCCACTTT. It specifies CASSHQGAPNSPLHF.

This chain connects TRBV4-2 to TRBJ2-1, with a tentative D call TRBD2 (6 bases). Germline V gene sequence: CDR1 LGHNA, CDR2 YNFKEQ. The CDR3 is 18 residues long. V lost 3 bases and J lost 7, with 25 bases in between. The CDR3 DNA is TGTGCCAGCAGCCATGGGGTGGTAGGGGCTGGGAGGTTGAATGAGCAGTTCTTC. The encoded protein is CASSHGVVGAGRLNEQFF.

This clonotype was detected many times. The CDR3 nucleotides read TGTGCCAGCAGTGGGACATGGGACCCTGAAGCTTTCTTT. Residues: CASSGTWDPEAFF. The chain employs TRBV6-4 and TRBJ1-1, with a weak D call TRBD1 (5 bases). CDR3 length: 13 residues. V lost 4 bases and J lost 6, with 12 bases in between. Per germline, CDR1 MRHNA and CDR2 SNTAGT.

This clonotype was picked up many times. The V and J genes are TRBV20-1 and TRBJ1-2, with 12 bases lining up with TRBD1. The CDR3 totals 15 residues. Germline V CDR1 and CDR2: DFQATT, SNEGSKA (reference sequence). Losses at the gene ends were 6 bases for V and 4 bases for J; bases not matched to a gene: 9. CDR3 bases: TGCAGTGCCGGGGACAGGGGGCGAGGCAGCTATGGCTACACCTTC. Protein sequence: CSAGDRGRGSYGYTF.

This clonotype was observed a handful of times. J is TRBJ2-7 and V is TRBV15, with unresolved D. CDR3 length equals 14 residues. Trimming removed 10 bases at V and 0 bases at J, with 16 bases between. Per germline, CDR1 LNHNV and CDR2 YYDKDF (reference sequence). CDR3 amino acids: CASSYTLGSYEQYF. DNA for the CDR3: TGTGCCAGCAGTTACACGTTAGGCTCCTACGAGCAGTACTTC. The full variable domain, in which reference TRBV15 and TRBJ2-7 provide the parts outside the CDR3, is DAMVIQNPRYQVTQFGKPVTLSCSQTLNHNVMYWYQQKSSQAPKLLFHYYDKDFNNEADTPDNFQSRRPNTSFCFLDIRSPGLGDTAMYLCASSYTLGSYEQYFGPGTRLTVT.

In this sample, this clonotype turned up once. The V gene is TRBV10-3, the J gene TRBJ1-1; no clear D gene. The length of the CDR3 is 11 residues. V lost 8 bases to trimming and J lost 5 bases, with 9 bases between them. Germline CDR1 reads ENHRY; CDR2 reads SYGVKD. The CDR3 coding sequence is TGTGCCATCGTTCGAGGGACTGAAGCTTTCTTT. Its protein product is CAIVRGTEAFF.

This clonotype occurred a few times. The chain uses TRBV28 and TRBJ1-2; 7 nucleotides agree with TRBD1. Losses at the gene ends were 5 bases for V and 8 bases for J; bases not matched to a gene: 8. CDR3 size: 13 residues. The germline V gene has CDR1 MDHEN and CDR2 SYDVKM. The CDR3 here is CASSIQGLGGYTF. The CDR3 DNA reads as TGTGCCAGCAGTATACAGGGGCTTGGGGGCTACACCTTC.